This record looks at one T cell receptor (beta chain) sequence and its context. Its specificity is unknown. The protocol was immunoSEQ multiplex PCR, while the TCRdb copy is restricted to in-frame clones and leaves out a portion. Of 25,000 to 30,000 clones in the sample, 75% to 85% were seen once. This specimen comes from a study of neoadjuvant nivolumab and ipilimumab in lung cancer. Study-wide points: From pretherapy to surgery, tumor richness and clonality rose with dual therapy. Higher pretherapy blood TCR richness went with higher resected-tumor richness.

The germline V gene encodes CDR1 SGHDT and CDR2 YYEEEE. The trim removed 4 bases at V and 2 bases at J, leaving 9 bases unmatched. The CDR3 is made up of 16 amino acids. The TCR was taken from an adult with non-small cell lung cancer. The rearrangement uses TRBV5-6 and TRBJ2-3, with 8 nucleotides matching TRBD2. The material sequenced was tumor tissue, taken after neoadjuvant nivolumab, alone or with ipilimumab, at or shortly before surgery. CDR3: CASSLGLSGTTDTQYF. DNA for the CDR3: TGTGCCAGCAGCCTGGGACTTAGCGGGACCACAGATACGCAGTATTTT.